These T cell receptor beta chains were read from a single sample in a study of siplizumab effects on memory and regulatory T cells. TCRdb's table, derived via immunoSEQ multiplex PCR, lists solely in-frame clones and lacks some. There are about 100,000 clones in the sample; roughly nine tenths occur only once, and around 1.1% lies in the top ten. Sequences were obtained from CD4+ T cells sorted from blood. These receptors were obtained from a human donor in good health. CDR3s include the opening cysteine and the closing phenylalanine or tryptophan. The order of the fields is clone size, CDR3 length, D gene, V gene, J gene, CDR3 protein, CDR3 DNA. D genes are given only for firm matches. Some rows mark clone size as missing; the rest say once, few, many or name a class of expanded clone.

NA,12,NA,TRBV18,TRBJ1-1,CASSPAGREAFF,TGTGCCAGCTCACCAGCGGGCAGGGAAGCTTTCTTT
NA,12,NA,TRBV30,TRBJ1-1,CACNPAGAEAFF,TGTGCCTGCAATCCCGCGGGAGCTGAAGCTTTCTTT
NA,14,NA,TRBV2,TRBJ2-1,CASIALPLRNEQFF,TGTGCCAGCATTGCCCTCCCCCTGCGCAATGAGCAGTTCTTC
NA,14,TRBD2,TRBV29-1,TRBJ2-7,CSVTTSGSLYEQYF,TGCAGCGTTACGACTAGCGGGAGTTTATACGAGCAGTACTTC
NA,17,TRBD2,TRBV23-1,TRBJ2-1,CASSHGTSGRVWDEQFF,TGCGCCAGCAGTCACGGGACTAGCGGGAGGGTTTGGGATGAGCAGTTCTTC
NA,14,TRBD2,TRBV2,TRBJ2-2,CADKVREGTGELFF,TGTGCCGACAAGGTCCGGGAGGGGACCGGGGAGCTGTTTTTT
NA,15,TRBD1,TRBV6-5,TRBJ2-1,CASSIDRAFVNEQFF,TGTGCCAGCAGCATAGACAGGGCCTTTGTGAATGAGCAGTTCTTC
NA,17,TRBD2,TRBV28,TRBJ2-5,CASSSPEAGGPPGTQYF,TGTGCCAGCAGCTCTCCGGAAGCGGGAGGCCCCCCAGGGACCCAGTACTTC
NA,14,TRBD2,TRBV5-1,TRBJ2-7,CASSRSTSGYEQYF,TGCGCCAGCAGCCGATCGACTAGCGGGTACGAGCAGTACTTC
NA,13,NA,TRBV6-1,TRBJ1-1,CASSVQGNTEAFF,TGTGCCAGCAGTGTTCAGGGCAACACTGAAGCTTTCTTT
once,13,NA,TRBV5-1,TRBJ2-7,CASSVAESYEQYF,TGCGCCAGCAGCGTAGCGGAAAGCTACGAGCAGTACTTC
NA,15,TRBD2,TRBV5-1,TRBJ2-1,CASSLGSGSLNEQFF,TGCGCCAGCAGCTTGGGGAGCGGGAGCTTGAATGAGCAGTTCTTC
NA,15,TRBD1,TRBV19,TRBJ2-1,CASSTVGTVYNEQFF,TGTGCCAGTAGTACAGTAGGGACAGTTTACAATGAGCAGTTCTTC
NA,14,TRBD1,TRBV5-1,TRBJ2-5,CASSLTGEGETQYF,TGCGCCAGCAGCTTGACAGGGGAAGGAGAGACCCAGTACTTC
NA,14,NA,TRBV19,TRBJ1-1,CASSIAGVGTEAFF,TGTGCCAGTAGTATAGCCGGCGTTGGCACTGAAGCTTTCTTT
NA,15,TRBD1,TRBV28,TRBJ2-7,CASRVGDRGFHEQYF,TGTGCCAGCCGCGTGGGAGACAGGGGTTTCCACGAGCAGTACTTC
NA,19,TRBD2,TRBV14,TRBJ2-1,CASSQGLAGIVISYNEQFF,TGTGCCAGCAGCCAGGGGCTAGCGGGAATAGTGATTTCCTACAATGAGCAGTTCTTC
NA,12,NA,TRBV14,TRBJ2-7,CASSQVFGEQYF,TGTGCCAGCAGCCAAGTTTTTGGGGAGCAGTACTTC
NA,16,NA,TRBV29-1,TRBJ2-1,CSVPNSRLSSYNEQFF,TGCAGCGTACCCAACTCTAGATTGAGCTCCTACAATGAGCAGTTCTTC
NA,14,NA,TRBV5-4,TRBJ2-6,CASSLGHGANVLTF,TGTGCCAGCAGCTTAGGCCATGGGGCCAACGTCCTGACTTTC
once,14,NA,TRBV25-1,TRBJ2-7,CASSPRLGTYEQYF,TGTGCCAGCAGTCCCCGGCTAGGAACCTACGAGCAGTACTTC
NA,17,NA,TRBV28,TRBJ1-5,CASSLRPPGRDNQPQHF,TGTGCCAGCAGTTTAAGACCCCCGGGACGCGACAATCAGCCCCAGCATTTT
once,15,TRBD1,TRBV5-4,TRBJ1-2,CASSDRGGTGYGYTF,TGTGCCAGCAGCGATCGCGGGGGGACAGGCTATGGCTACACCTTC
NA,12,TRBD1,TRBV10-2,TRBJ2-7,CASSTTGGEQYF,TGCGCCAGCAGCACCACAGGGGGCGAGCAGTACTTC
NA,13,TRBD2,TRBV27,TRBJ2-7,CASTQRGTYEQYF,TGTGCCAGCACACAGCGGGGAACCTACGAGCAGTACTTC
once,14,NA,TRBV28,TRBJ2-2,CASSFPRWSGELFF,TGTGCCAGCAGTTTTCCGAGGTGGTCCGGGGAGCTGTTTTTT
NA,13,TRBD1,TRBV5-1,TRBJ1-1,CASRRDRGTEAFF,TGCGCCAGCCGACGGGACAGGGGTACTGAAGCTTTCTTT
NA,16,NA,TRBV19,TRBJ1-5,CASSIEGRGWDQPQHF,TGTGCCAGTAGTATAGAAGGTCGAGGGTGGGATCAGCCCCAGCATTTT
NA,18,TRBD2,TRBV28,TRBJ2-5,CASSPAPGLAGVKETQYF,TGTGCCAGCAGTCCCGCCCCCGGGCTAGCGGGAGTAAAAGAGACCCAGTACTTC
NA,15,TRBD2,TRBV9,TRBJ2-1,CASSVRTSGVYEQFF,TGTGCCAGCAGCGTTCGGACTAGCGGGGTCTATGAGCAGTTCTTC
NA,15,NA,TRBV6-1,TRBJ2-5,CASSGQTGGLETQYF,TGTGCCAGCAGTGGCCAAACAGGTGGCTTGGAGACCCAGTACTTC
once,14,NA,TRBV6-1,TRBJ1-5,CASSWGHPEQPQHF,TGTGCCAGCAGTTGGGGACATCCAGAACAGCCCCAGCATTTT
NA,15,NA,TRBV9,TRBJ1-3,CASSPQGFSGNTIYF,TGTGCCAGCAGCCCCCAGGGGTTCTCTGGAAACACCATATATTTT
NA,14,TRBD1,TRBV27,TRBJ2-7,CASRIADRGYEQYF,TGTGCCAGCAGAATTGCGGACAGGGGCTACGAGCAGTACTTC
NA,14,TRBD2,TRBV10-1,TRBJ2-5,CASSTSGRVETQYF,TGCGCCAGCAGCACTAGCGGGAGAGTGGAGACCCAGTACTTC
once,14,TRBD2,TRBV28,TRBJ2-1,CASSYERELNEQFF,TGTGCCAGCAGTTATGAGCGGGAGCTAAATGAGCAGTTCTTC
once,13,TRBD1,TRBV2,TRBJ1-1,CASRGQMNTEAFF,TGTGCCAGCAGGGGACAGATGAACACTGAAGCTTTCTTT
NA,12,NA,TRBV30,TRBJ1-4,CAWSATNEKLFF,TGTGCCTGGAGTGCAACTAATGAAAAACTGTTTTTT
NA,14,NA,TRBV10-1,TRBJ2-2,CASSDMGGSGELFF,TGCGCCAGCAGTGATATGGGTGGAAGCGGGGAGCTGTTTTTT
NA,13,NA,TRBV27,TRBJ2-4,CASSRGTKNIQYF,TGTGCCAGCAGTAGGGGTACCAAAAACATTCAGTACTTC